These 17 T cell receptor beta chains were all obtained from the same sample, sequenced in a study of T cells after yellow fever vaccination. TCRdb reprocessed the 5' RACE reads via MiXCR and lists one record per CDR3 protein. This table has 100,000 to 150,000 distinct CDR3 sequences, roughly 9% appearing once. The input for sequencing was CD8+ T cells sorted from PBMCs, taken on the day of the yellow fever booster vaccination. These receptors were taken from a man between 18 and 35 years old who received the YFV17D yellow fever vaccine.

Only a few counts were recorded for this clonotype. The rearrangement uses TRBV11-3 and TRBJ2-1; 10 positions agree with TRBD2. The CDR3 is 15 residues long. With 5 bases clipped from V and 5 bases from J, the junction kept 6 bases outside the gene matches. From germline, CDR1 is SGHNT and CDR2 YENEEA. CDR3 sequence: CASSPTSGRHNEQFF. CDR3 nucleotide sequence: TGTGCCAGCAGCCCGACTAGCGGGCGACACAATGAGCAGTTCTTC.

The rearrangement uses TRBV27 and TRBJ1-6; D not resolved. This CDR3 region has 16 residues. Per the germline V gene, CDR1 is MNHEY and CDR2 is SMNVEV (reference sequence). Deletions cut 4 bases from V and 7 bases from J, with 17 bases between. This chain's CDR3 is CASSWVGVGNNSPLHF. In DNA, the CDR3 is TGTGCCAGCAGTTGGGTTGGGGTAGGGAACAATTCACCCCTCCACTTT.

This clonotype was counted many times. V usage is TRBV25-1 and J usage is TRBJ2-1; maybe TRBD2 (5 bases). The CDR3 is made up of 12 amino acids. Trimming took off 6 bases at V and 4 bases at J, with 7 bases between the two ends. Germline CDR1 reads MGHDK; CDR2 reads SYGVNS. CDR3 residues: CASSGIYNEQFF. Written as DNA, the CDR3 is TGTGCCAGCAGCGGGATTTACAATGAGCAGTTCTTC.

This clonotype has only a few counts. J is TRBJ1-2 and V is TRBV6-2 or TRBV6-3, with a tentative D call TRBD1 (5 bases). Trimming stripped 5 bases from V and 13 bases from J, with 23 bases between. CDR1 MNHEY and CDR2 SVGEGT come from the germline V gene. The CDR3 is 14 residues long. The CDR3 here is CASSHPGETAIFTF. The CDR3 DNA reads as TGTGCCAGCAGTCACCCAGGAGAGACAGCAATTTTCACCTTC.

The gene calls are TRBV29-1 and TRBJ2-5, with D perhaps TRBD1 (5 bases). Per germline, CDR1 SQVTM and CDR2 ANQGSEA. The CDR3 totals 13 residues. V lost 3 bases to trimming and J lost 4 bases, with 12 bases between them. CDR3 DNA: TGCAGCGTTGACCCGCAGGGCCGAGAGACCCAGTACTTC. This codes for CSVDPQGRETQYF.

A few counts support this clonotype. This CDR3 reads CSVDTGIYGYTF. Written as DNA, the CDR3 is TGCAGCGTCGACACAGGGATCTATGGCTACACCTTC. The chain couples TRBV29-1 to TRBJ1-2, with D possibly being TRBD1 (6 bases). Germline V gene lookup returns CDR1 SQVTM and CDR2 ANQGSEA. Trimming stripped 6 bases from V and 4 bases from J, with 12 bases between. The CDR3 loop spans 12 amino acids.

The rearrangement uses TRBV7-2 and TRBJ2-5; D gene unclear. This CDR3 has 15 amino acids. V gave up 1 base and J gave up 2 bases, with 11 bases separating them. Germline CDR1 SGHTA, CDR2 FQGNSA. The chain's CDR3 is CASSLVLAEQETQYF. The CDR3 DNA is TGTGCCAGCAGCTTAGTCTTGGCGGAACAAGAGACCCAGTACTTC. Complete variable domain (other parts from reference TRBV7-2 and TRBJ2-5): GAGVSQSPSNKVTEKGKDVELRCDPISGHTALYWYRQSLGQGLEFLIYFQGNSAPDKSGLPSDRFSAERTGGSVSTLTIQRTQQEDSAVYLCASSLVLAEQETQYFGPGTRLLVL.

This clonotype was counted between two and nine times. This chain joins TRBV6-5 and TRBJ2-3, with D possibly matching TRBD2 (6 bases). Trimming took off 7 bases at V and 6 bases at J, with 14 bases between the two ends. The CDR3 is 13 residues long. Germline assignment: CDR1 MNHEY and CDR2 SVGAGI. The CDR3 nucleotides read TGTGCCAGCACCACGGGGGTTGGGGATACGCAGTATTTT. Protein sequence: CASTTGVGDTQYF.

The V and J genes are TRBV6-2 or TRBV6-3 and TRBJ2-1, with D perhaps matching TRBD1 (5 bases). This CDR3 comprises 16 residues. Trimming removed 6 bases from V and 1 base from J, with 16 bases in between. The germline V gene has CDR1 MNHEY and CDR2 SVGEGT. The CDR3 protein is CASSPGNSLSYNEQFF. For the CDR3, the DNA is TGTGCCAGCAGCCCAGGGAACTCCCTGTCCTACAATGAGCAGTTCTTC.

This clonotype turned up a few times. The chain couples TRBV18 to TRBJ2-3, with TRBD1 matching 7 bases. Germline CDR1 KGHSH, CDR2 LQKENI. The V segment lost 5 bases and the J segment 2 bases; nucleotides outside the gene matches: 4. The length of the CDR3 is 14 residues. In nucleotides, the CDR3 is TGTGCCAGCTCAGACAGGGCCAACACAGATACGCAGTATTTT. This codes for CASSDRANTDTQYF.

This rearrangement joins TRBV6-1 to TRBJ2-7; TRBD1 aligns across 10 bases. Germline loops: CDR1 MNHNS, CDR2 SASEGT. With V trimmed by 4 bases and J by 3 bases, 6 bases remained unmatched. This CDR3 spans 15 amino acids. As DNA, the CDR3 is TGTGCCAGCAGTGCCCCGGGACAGGGGATCTACGAGCAGTACGTC. Its translation: CASSAPGQGIYEQYV.

J is TRBJ1-2 and V is TRBV29-1, with 11 bases fitting TRBD1. The CDR3 length is 14 residues. Trimming took 6 bases from V and 7 from J; bases not matched to a gene: 10. Germline CDR1 and CDR2: SQVTM and ANQGSEA. The CDR3 reads CSVETGQGAVGYTF. CDR3 nucleotides: TGCAGCGTGGAGACAGGACAGGGGGCTGTTGGCTACACCTTC.

The chain uses TRBV6-6 and TRBJ2-7; TRBD1 matches at 7 bases. The CDR3 sequence is 15 residues long. J was trimmed by 2 bases and V by 6 bases; bases with no gene match: 10. From germline, CDR1 is MNHNY and CDR2 SVGAGI (reference sequence). CDR3 sequence reads: CASSSFDRDAYEQYV. The DNA for the CDR3 is TGTGCCAGCAGCTCCTTCGACAGGGACGCCTACGAGCAGTACGTC.

This clonotype was detected a few times. This chain joins TRBV5-1 and TRBJ2-1; D is perhaps TRBD1 (5 bases). There are 11 residues in the CDR3. CDR1 is SGHRS, CDR2 YFSETQ, per germline. Trimming cost V 4 bases and J 9 bases, with 8 bases left between them. CDR3 sequence: CASSQTVEQFF. For the CDR3, the DNA is TGCGCCAGCAGCCAGACAGTTGAGCAGTTCTTC.

This clonotype was seen a handful of times. The gene calls are TRBV27 and TRBJ1-2; 9 bases are a match to TRBD1. V gave up 6 bases and J gave up 7 bases; unmatched junction bases: 9. The germline V gene has CDR1 MNHEY and CDR2 SMNVEV (reference sequence). The length of the CDR3 is 14 residues. CDR3 nucleotide sequence: TGTGCCAGCAGGGATCTTACAGGGGGCGGTGGCTACACCTTC. Translating gives CASRDLTGGGGYTF.

This clonotype has only a few counts. The J gene is TRBJ2-7, the V gene TRBV6-2 or TRBV6-3; D possibly corresponds to TRBD2 (6 bases). The CDR3 has 14 amino acids. V gave up 3 bases and J gave up 5 bases, with 14 bases separating them. CDR1 is MNHEY and CDR2 is SVGEGT in the germline V gene. CDR3: CASSYSRGFDEQYV. In DNA, the CDR3 is TGTGCCAGCAGTTATTCTCGGGGGTTTGACGAGCAGTACGTC.

This clonotype occurred many times. The chain links TRBV6-6 to TRBJ2-7; D is possibly TRBD2 (5 bases). Germline V gene data show CDR1 as MNHNY and CDR2 as SVGAGI (reference sequence). Trimming removed 10 bases from V and 3 bases from J, with 13 bases in between. The CDR3 runs 12 residues. The CDR3: CATFAGLYEQYF. As DNA, the CDR3 is TGTGCCACCTTCGCGGGCCTCTACGAGCAGTACTTC.